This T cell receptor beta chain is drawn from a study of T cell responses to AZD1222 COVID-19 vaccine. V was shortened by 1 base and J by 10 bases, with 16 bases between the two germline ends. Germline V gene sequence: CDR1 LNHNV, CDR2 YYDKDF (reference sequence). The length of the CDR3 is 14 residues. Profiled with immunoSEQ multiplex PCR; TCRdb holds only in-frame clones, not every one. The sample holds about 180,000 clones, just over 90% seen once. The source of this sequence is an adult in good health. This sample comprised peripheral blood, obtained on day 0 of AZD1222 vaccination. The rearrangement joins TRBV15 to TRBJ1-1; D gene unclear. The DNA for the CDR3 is TGTGCCACCAGCAGAGCCCTCCGAGGAACGGGAGCTTTCTTT. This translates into CATSRALRGTGAFF.